This TCR beta chain was retrieved from a study of radiation and T cells in renal cell carcinoma. The sample's time point: blood 4 weeks post-SBRT, at nephrectomy. Sample treatment: 15 Gy SBRT to primary tumor, nephrectomy 4 weeks later. TCRdb's table, derived via immunoSEQ multiplex PCR, lists solely in-frame clones and lacks some. The sample yields around 95,000 clones, 84% seen once. This CDR3 contains 13 residues. Trimming shortened V by 1 base and J by 2 bases, and 8 bases separated the two germline ends. Looked up from germline, CDR1 is GTSNPN and CDR2 is SVGIG (reference sequence). The clonotype originates from a man aged 55-75 years with renal cell carcinoma. The sequencing here drew on blood, taken from a patient whose treatment included radiotherapy and nephrectomy. The chain recombines TRBV30 with TRBJ2-5; D uncertain. The CDR3 spells CAWSDEFQETQYF. CDR3 in DNA: TGTGCCTGGAGTGATGAGTTTCAAGAGACCCAGTACTTC.